This TCR beta chain was observed in a study of OX40 agonist ivuxolimab in advanced cancers. Study-level information: Of the patients, three showed partial responses, one with hepatocellular carcinoma and two with cutaneous melanoma. General observations from the study: At 0.1 to 3.0 mg/kg and by week 6, clonal expansion occurred in CD4+ and CD8+ blood T cells. Partly responding patients at 0.1-3.0 mg/kg showed some of the smallest clonal expansion.

CDR1 and CDR2 (germline): SGHRS, YFSETQ. V gave up 2 bases and J gave up 2 bases; unmatched junction bases: 5. There are 15 residues in the CDR3. Only in-frame clones appear in the TCRdb table, and some are missing; sequencing was by immunoSEQ multiplex PCR. The table lists tens of thousands of clones, roughly 90% of them singletons. As regards this clone: Its antigen remains unidentified.

The sample here was CD4+ or CD8+ T cells sorted from blood, taken in a trial of the OX40 agonist ivuxolimab. The gene calls are TRBV5-1 and TRBJ2-3; 7 nucleotides match TRBD2. The TCR comes from an adult with an advanced solid tumor such as melanoma, head and neck, liver or kidney cancer. CDR3 residues: CASSFGGSPTDTQYF. CDR3 DNA: TGCGCCAGCAGCTTCGGGGGGAGCCCCACAGATACGCAGTATTTT.